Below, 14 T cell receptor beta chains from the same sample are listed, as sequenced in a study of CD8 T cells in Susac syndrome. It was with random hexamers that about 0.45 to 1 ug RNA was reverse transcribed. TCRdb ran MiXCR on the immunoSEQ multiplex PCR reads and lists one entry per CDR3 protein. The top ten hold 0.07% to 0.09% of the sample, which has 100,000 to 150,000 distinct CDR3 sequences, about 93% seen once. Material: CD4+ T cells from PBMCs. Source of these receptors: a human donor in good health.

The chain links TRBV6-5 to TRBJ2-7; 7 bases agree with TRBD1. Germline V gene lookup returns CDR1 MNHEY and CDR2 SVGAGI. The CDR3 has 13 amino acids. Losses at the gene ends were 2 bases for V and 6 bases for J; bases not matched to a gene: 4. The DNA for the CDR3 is TGTGCCAGCAGTTACAGGGGGCCAGGCGAGCAGTACTTC. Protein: CASSYRGPGEQYF.

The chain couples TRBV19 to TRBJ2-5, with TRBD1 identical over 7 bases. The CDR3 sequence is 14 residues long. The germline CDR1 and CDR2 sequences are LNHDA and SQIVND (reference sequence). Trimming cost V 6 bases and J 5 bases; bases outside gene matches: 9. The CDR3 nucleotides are TGTGCCAGTAGGGAACACAGGGGATCGGAGACCCAGTACTTC. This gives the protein CASREHRGSETQYF.

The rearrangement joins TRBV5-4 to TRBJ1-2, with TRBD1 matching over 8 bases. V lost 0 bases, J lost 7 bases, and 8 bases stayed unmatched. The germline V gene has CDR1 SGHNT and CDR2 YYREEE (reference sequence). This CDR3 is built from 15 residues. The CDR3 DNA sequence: TGTGCCAGCAGCTTGGGACAGGGGAAGTTGGGTGGCTACACCTTC. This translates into CASSLGQGKLGGYTF.

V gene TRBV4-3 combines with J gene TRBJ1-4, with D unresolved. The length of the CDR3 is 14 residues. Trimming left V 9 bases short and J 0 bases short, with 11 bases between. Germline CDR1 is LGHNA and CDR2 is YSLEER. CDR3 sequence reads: CASSRTATNEKLFF. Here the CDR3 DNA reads TGCGCCAGTTCCCGGACTGCAACTAATGAAAAACTGTTTTTT.

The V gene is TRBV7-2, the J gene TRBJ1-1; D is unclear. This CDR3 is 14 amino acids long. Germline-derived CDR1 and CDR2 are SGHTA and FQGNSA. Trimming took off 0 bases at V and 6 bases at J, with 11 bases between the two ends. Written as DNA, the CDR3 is TGTGCCAGCAGCTTAGCCGGGTGGGGAGCTGAAGCTTTCTTT. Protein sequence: CASSLAGWGAEAFF.

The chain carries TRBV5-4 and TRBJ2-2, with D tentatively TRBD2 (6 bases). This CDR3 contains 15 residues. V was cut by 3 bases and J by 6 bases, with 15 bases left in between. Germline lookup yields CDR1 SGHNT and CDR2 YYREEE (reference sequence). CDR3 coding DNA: TGTGCCAGCAGCTCTCCGGGGAGGTTGGCCGGGGAGCTGTTTTTT. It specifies CASSSPGRLAGELFF.

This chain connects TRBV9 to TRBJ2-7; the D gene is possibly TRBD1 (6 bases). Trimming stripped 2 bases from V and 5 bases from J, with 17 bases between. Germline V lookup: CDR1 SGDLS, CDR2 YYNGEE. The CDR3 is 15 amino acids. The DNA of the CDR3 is TGTGCCAGCAGCGTCTTCCAGGGGCGAACTGACGAGCAGTACTTC. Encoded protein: CASSVFQGRTDEQYF.

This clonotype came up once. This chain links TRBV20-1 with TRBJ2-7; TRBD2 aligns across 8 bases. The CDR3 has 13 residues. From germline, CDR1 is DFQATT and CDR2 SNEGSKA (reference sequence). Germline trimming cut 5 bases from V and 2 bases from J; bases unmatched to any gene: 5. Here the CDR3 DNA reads TGCAGTGCTCGAACGGGACTAGCCTACGAGCAGTACTTC. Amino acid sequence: CSARTGLAYEQYF.

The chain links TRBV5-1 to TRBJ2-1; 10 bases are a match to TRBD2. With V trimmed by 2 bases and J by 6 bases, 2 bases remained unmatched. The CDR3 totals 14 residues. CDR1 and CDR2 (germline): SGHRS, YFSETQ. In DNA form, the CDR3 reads TGCGCCAGCAGCTTTGCTAGCGGGAGCAATGAGCAGTTCTTC. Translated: CASSFASGSNEQFF.

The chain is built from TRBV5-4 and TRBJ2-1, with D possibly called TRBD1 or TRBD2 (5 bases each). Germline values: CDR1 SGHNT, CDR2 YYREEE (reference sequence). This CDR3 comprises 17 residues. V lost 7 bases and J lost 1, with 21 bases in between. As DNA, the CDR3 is TGTGCCAGCGCTTTGGGGACCGGCGGGTATTCCTACAATGAGCAGTTCTTC. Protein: CASALGTGGYSYNEQFF. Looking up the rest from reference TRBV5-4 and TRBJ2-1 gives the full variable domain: ETGVTQSPTHLIKTRGQQVTLRCSSQSGHNTVSWYQQALGQGPQFIFQYYREEENGRGNFPPRFSGLQFPNYSSELNVNALELDDSALYLCASALGTGGYSYNEQFFGPGTRLTVL.

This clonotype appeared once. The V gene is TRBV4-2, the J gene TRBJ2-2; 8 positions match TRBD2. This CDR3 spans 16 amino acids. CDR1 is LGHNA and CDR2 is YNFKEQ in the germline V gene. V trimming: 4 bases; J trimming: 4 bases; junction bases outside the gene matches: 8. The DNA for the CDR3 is TGTGCCAGCAGCCGCCAAGCGGGAGCACGCACCGGGGAGCTGTTTTTT. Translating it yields CASSRQAGARTGELFF.

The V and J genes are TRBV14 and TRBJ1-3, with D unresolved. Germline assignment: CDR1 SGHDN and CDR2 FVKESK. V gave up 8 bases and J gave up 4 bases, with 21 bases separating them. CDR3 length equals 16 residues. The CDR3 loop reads CASSRRLGEAGNTIYF. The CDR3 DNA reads TGTGCCAGCTCGCGCCGTCTCGGGGAAGCCGGAAACACCATATATTTT.

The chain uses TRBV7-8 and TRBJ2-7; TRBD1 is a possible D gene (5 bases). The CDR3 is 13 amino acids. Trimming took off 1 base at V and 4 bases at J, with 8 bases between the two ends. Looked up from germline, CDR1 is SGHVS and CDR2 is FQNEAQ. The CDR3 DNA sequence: TGTGCCAGCAGCTTAGTGGACACGTACGAGCAGTACTTC. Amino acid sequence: CASSLVDTYEQYF. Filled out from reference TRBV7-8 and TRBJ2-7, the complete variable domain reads GAGVSQSPRYKVAKRGQDVALRCDPISGHVSLFWYQQALGQGPEFLTYFQNEAQLDKSGLPSDRFFAERPEGSVSTLKIQRTQQEDSAVYLCASSLVDTYEQYFGPGTRLTVT.

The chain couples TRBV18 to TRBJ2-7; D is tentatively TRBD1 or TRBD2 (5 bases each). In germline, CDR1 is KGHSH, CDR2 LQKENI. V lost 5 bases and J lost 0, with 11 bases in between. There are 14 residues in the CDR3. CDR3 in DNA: TGTGCCAGCTCAACGGGACCGGCCTCCTACGAGCAGTACTTC. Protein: CASSTGPASYEQYF.